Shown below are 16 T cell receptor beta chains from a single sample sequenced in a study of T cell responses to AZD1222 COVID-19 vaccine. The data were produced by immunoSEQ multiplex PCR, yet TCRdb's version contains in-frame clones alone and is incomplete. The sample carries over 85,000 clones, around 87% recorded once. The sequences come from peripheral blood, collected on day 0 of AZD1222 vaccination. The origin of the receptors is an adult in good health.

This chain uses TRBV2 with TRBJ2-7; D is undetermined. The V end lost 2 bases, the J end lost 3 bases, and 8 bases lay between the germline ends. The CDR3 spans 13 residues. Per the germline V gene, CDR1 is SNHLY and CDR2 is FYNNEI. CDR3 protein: CASSENPYYEQYF. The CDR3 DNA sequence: TGTGCCAGCAGTGAAAACCCTTACTACGAGCAGTACTTC. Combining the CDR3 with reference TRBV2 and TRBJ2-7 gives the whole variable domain EPEVTQTPSHQVTQMGQEVILRCVPISNHLYFYWYRQILGQKVEFLVSFYNNEISEKSEIFDDQFSVERPDGSNFTLKIRSTKLEDSAMYFCASSENPYYEQYFGPGTRLTVT.

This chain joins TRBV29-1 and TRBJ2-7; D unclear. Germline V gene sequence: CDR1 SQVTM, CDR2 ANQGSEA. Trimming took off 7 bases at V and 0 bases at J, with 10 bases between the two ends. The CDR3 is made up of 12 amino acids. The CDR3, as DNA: TGCAGCGCCACGGTGGGCTCCTACGAGCAGTACTTC. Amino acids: CSATVGSYEQYF.

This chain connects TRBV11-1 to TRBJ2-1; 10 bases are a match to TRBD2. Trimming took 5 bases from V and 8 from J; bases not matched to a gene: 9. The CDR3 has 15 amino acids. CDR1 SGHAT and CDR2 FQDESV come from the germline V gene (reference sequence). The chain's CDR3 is CASSQGVAGGDEQFF. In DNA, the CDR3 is TGTGCCAGCAGCCAAGGGGTAGCGGGAGGCGATGAGCAGTTCTTC.

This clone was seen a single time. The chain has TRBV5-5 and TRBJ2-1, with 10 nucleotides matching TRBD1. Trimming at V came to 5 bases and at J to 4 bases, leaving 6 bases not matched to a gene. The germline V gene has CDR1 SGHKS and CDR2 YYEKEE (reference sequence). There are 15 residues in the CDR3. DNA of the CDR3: TGTGCCAGCAGTTCCGGGACAGGGGCTTACAATGAGCAGTTCTTC. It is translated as CASSSGTGAYNEQFF. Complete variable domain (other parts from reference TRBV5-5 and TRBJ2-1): DAGVTQSPTHLIKTRGQQVTLRCSPISGHKSVSWYQQVLGQGPQFIFQYYEKEERGRGNFPDRFSARQFPNYSSELNVNALLLGDSALYLCASSSGTGAYNEQFFGPGTRLTVL.

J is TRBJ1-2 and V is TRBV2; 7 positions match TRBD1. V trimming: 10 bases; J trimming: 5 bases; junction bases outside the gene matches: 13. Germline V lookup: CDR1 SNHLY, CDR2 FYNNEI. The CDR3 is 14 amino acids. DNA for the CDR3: TGTGCCACCCGAGAGACAGGGATGAGTTATGGCTACACCTTC. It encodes CATRETGMSYGYTF.

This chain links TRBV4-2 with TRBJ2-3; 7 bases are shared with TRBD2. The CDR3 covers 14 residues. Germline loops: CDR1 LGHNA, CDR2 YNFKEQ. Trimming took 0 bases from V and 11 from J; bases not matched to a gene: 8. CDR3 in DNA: TGTGCCAGCAGCCAAGATTGGGCTAGCGGTATGCAGTATTTT. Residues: CASSQDWASGMQYF.

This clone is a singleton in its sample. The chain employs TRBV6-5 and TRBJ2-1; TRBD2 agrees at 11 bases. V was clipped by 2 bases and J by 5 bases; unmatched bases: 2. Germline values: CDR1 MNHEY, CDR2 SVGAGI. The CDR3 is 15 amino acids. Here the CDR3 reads CASSYTSGGNNEQFF. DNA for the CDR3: TGTGCCAGCAGTTACACTAGCGGGGGAAACAATGAGCAGTTCTTC.

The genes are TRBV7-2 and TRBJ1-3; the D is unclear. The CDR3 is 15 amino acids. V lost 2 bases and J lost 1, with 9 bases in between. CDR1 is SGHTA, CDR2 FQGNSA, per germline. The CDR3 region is CASSLSWGSGNTIYF. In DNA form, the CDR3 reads TGTGCCAGCAGCTTATCTTGGGGTTCTGGAAACACCATATATTTT.

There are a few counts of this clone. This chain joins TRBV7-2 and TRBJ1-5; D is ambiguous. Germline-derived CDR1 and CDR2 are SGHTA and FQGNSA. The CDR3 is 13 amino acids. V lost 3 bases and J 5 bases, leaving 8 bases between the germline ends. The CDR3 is CASSFLVDQPQHF. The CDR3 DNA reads TGTGCCAGCAGCTTCCTTGTTGATCAGCCCCAGCATTTT.

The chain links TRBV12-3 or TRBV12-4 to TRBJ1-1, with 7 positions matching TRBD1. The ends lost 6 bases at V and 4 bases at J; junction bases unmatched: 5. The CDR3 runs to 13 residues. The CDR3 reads CASRLKGATEAFF. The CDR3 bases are TGTGCCAGCAGACTCAAGGGGGCCACTGAAGCTTTCTTT.

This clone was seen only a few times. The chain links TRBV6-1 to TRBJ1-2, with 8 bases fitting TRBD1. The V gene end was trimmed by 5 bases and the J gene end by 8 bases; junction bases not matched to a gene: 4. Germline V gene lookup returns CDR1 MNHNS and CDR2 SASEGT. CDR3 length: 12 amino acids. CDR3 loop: CASSSDRGGYTF. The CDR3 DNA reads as TGTGCCAGCAGTTCCGACAGGGGCGGCTACACCTTC.

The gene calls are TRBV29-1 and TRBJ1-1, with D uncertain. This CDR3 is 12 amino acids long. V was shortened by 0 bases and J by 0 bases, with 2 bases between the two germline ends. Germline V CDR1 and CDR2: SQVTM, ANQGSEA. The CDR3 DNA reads TGCAGCGTTGAAGAAATGAACACTGAAGCTTTCTTT. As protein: CSVEEMNTEAFF.

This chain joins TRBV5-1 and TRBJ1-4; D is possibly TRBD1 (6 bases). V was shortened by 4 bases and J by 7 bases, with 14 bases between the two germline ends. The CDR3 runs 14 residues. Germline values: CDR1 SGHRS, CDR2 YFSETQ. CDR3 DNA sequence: TGCGCCAGCAGCCCCCAGGACAGCACTGAAAAACTGTTTTTT. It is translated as CASSPQDSTEKLFF.

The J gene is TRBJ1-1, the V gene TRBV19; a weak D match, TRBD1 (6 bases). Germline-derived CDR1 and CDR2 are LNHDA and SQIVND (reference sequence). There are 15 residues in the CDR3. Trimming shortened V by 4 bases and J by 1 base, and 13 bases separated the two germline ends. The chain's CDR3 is CASSTGQIWNTEAFF. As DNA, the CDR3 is TGTGCCAGTAGTACAGGACAGATTTGGAACACTGAAGCTTTCTTT. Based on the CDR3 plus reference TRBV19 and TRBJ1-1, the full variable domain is DGGITQSPKYLFRKEGQNVTLSCEQNLNHDAMYWYRQDPGQGLRLIYYSQIVNDFQKGDIAEGYSVSREKKESFPLTVTSAQKNPTAFYLCASSTGQIWNTEAFFGQGTRLTVV.

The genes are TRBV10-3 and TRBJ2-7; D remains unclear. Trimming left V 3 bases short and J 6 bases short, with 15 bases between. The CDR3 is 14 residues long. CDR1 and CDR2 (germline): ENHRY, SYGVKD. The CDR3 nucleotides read TGTGCCATCAGTGATTGGCTTGTTCAACGCGAGCAGTACTTC. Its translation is CAISDWLVQREQYF.

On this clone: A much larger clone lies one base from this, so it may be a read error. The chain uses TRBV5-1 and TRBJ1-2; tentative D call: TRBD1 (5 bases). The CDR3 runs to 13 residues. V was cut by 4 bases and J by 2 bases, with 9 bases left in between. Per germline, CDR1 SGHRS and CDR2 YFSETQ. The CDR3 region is CASSLEGNYGYTF. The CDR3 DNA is TGCGCCAGCAGCCTCGAGGGGAACTATGGCTACACCTTC.